The rows below give T cell receptor beta chains drawn from one sample of a study of blood T cell repertoires in COVID-19. TCRdb keeps only in-frame clones here, not all; method: immunoSEQ multiplex PCR. This table holds 310,000 or so clones, roughly 90% found once. Sequenced: peripheral blood. The receptors were gathered from a man aged 30 to 39 with COVID-19, enrolled during active disease. Each CDR3 is given with its conserved first and last residue. D genes are given only for firm matches. The size entry is marked missing in some rows and otherwise reads once, few, many or a size class.

clone_size: -; d_call: TRBD2; cdr3_length: 13; j_call: TRBJ2-1; v_call: TRBV30; cdr3_nt: TGTGCCTTTGGGACTACCTCTCTCAATGAGCAGTTCTTC; cdr3_aa: CAFGTTSLNEQFF
clone_size: -; d_call: TRBD1; cdr3_length: 14; j_call: TRBJ2-5; v_call: TRBV6-5; cdr3_nt: TGTGCCAGCAGTTTACAGGGGGCCGGCGAGACCCAGTACTTC; cdr3_aa: CASSLQGAGETQYF
clone_size: -; d_call: -; cdr3_length: 17; j_call: TRBJ1-5; v_call: TRBV15; cdr3_nt: TGTGCCACCAGCGGCGCTGATCTCAGGGGTCGCAATCAGCCCCAGCATTTT; cdr3_aa: CATSGADLRGRNQPQHF
clone_size: -; d_call: -; cdr3_length: 13; j_call: TRBJ1-1; v_call: TRBV7-3; cdr3_nt: TGTGCCAGCAGCTCCCTCCGGGGTGGAGAAGCTTTCTTT; cdr3_aa: CASSSLRGGEAFF
clone_size: -; d_call: -; cdr3_length: 9; j_call: TRBJ2-1; v_call: TRBV7-9; cdr3_nt: TGTGCCGCCCAGAATGAGCAGTTCTTC; cdr3_aa: CAAQNEQFF
clone_size: -; d_call: TRBD1; cdr3_length: 15; j_call: TRBJ2-5; v_call: TRBV5-6; cdr3_nt: TGTGCCAGCAGGTCCGGGACAGACCCGACCGGGACCCAGTACTTC; cdr3_aa: CASRSGTDPTGTQYF
clone_size: -; d_call: TRBD1; cdr3_length: 17; j_call: TRBJ1-1; v_call: TRBV7-9; cdr3_nt: TGTGCCAGCAGCTTAGCGGGACAGAGCTTCTGGGACACTGAAGCTTTCTTT; cdr3_aa: CASSLAGQSFWDTEAFF
clone_size: -; d_call: TRBD1; cdr3_length: 14; j_call: TRBJ1-2; v_call: TRBV11-2; cdr3_nt: TGTGCCAGCAGCTTAGGACAGGGGGCTGGTGGCTACACCTTC; cdr3_aa: CASSLGQGAGGYTF
clone_size: -; d_call: -; cdr3_length: 12; j_call: TRBJ2-7; v_call: TRBV10-3; cdr3_nt: TGTGCCATCAGTGGCGAGGGAAACGAGCAGTACTTC; cdr3_aa: CAISGEGNEQYF
clone_size: -; d_call: -; cdr3_length: 14; j_call: TRBJ1-5; v_call: TRBV30; cdr3_nt: TGTGCCTGGTCGGGGGGGAACGGCAATCAGCCCCAGCATTTT; cdr3_aa: CAWSGGNGNQPQHF
clone_size: once; d_call: -; cdr3_length: 14; j_call: TRBJ1-5; v_call: TRBV7-2; cdr3_nt: TGTGCCAGCAGCTTACAGGTTGGTAATCAGCCCCAGCATTTT; cdr3_aa: CASSLQVGNQPQHF
clone_size: -; d_call: TRBD2; cdr3_length: 16; j_call: TRBJ2-7; v_call: TRBV7-3; cdr3_nt: TGTGCCAGCAGCTTAACGGGAGGACTAGACTACGGTGAGCAGTACTTC; cdr3_aa: CASSLTGGLDYGEQYF
clone_size: -; d_call: TRBD2; cdr3_length: 15; j_call: TRBJ2-5; v_call: TRBV9; cdr3_nt: TGTGCCAGCAGCGTAGTTAGCGGGGGCCAAGAGACCCAGTACTTC; cdr3_aa: CASSVVSGGQETQYF
clone_size: -; d_call: -; cdr3_length: 14; j_call: TRBJ2-7; v_call: TRBV20-1; cdr3_nt: TGCAGTGCTAGTTCACCCTTGAGCTCCTACGAGCAGTACTTC; cdr3_aa: CSASSPLSSYEQYF
clone_size: -; d_call: -; cdr3_length: 15; j_call: TRBJ1-2; v_call: TRBV20-1; cdr3_nt: TGCAGTGCTAGTTCCCAGGGGAACCCTAACTATGGCTACACCTTC; cdr3_aa: CSASSQGNPNYGYTF